This entry describes one T cell receptor (beta chain). CDR1 is MNHEY and CDR2 is SVGAGI in the germline V gene. CDR3 length: 13 residues. The V segment lost 4 bases and the J segment 7 bases; nucleotides outside the gene matches: 2. This sample was taken from a study of blood T cell repertoires in COVID-19. Across the whole study: Samples taken during acute and convalescent COVID-19 were collected in the United States, Italy and Spain.

In the original workflow: Reference gene primer amplification gave estimated nucleated cell counts. Sequencing used immunoSEQ multiplex PCR; TCRdb keeps in-frame clones, though not all of them. V and J calls and clone size are as listed in that table; D and trimming were resolved from the DNA. The sample has 150,000 to 200,000 clones; 85% to 90% are singletons. The sequenced sample consisted of peripheral blood. The chain has TRBV6-5 and TRBJ1-5, with TRBD1 matching 9 bases. The sequence was collected from a man younger than 35 with acute or convalescent COVID-19. CDR3 residues: CASSSQGAQPQHF. CDR3 DNA: TGTGCCAGCAGTTCACAGGGGGCCCAGCCCCAGCATTTT.